This entry lists 6 T cell receptor beta chains sequenced from one sample in a study of blood T cell repertoires in COVID-19. Assay used: immunoSEQ multiplex PCR; TCRdb lists only in-frame clones, some missing. The table shows about 180,000 clones, with more than 75% occurring only once. Source material: PBMCs or T cells enriched from blood (not recorded which). The receptors stem from a woman under 40 who had recovered from COVID-19.

A word on this clone: The DNA is omitted, as the CDR3 cannot be located on it reliably, and the CDR3 follows TCRdb's listing. The chain has TRBV27 and TRBJ1-3. The germline CDR1 and CDR2 sequences are MNHEY and SMNVEV (reference sequence). The CDR3 comprises 14 residues, both ends counted. The CDR3 spells CASSSSSSGNTIYF.

The gene calls are TRBV29-1 and TRBJ1-1; possibly TRBD1 for D (5 bases). Looked up from germline, CDR1 is SQVTM and CDR2 is ANQGSEA. Deletions cut 7 bases from V and 0 bases from J, with 18 bases between. This CDR3 region has 15 residues. The CDR3 loop reads CSGQTGRGVNTEAFF. The CDR3, as DNA: TGCAGCGGTCAAACAGGTAGGGGCGTGAACACTGAAGCTTTCTTT.

The chain is built from TRBV25-1 and TRBJ2-7; no reliable D call. Deletions cut 1 base from V and 6 bases from J, with 19 bases between. CDR3 length equals 16 residues. Germline CDR1 is MGHDK and CDR2 is SYGVNS. CDR3 region: CASSEFFSAIRGEQYF. The CDR3 nucleotides read TGTGCCAGCAGTGAATTCTTCTCGGCAATTCGAGGCGAGCAGTACTTC.

This chain joins TRBV28 and TRBJ1-5; D gene unclear. Germline CDR1 MDHEN, CDR2 SYDVKM. The V end lost 2 bases, the J end lost 0 bases, and 11 bases lay between the germline ends. CDR3 length: 16 residues. The CDR3 here is CASSLSSWYSNQPQHF. The CDR3 bases are TGTGCCAGCAGTTTAAGTAGCTGGTATAGCAATCAGCCCCAGCATTTT.

The gene calls are TRBV27 and TRBJ2-1, with 15 bases identical to TRBD2. Per the germline V gene, CDR1 is MNHEY and CDR2 is SMNVEV (reference sequence). This CDR3 contains 19 residues. V was clipped by 4 bases and J by 6 bases; unmatched bases: 13. The DNA for the CDR3 is TGTGCCAGCAGTTATCTATCCCGGACTAGCGGGAGGGAAGCCAATGAGCAGTTCTTC. This translates into CASSYLSRTSGREANEQFF.

This chain uses TRBV5-1 with TRBJ2-1, with 8 bases aligning to TRBD2. Trimming took 4 bases from V and 7 from J; bases not matched to a gene: 7. The CDR3 totals 14 residues. Per the germline V gene, CDR1 is SGHRS and CDR2 is YFSETQ. This CDR3 is CASSSGSLGNEQFF. The CDR3 DNA follows: TGCGCCAGCAGCAGCGGGAGTCTGGGGAATGAGCAGTTCTTC.